A selection of T cell receptor beta chains follows, all from one sample in a study of PD-1 blockade in classical Hodgkin lymphoma. Assay: immunoSEQ multiplex PCR; the TCRdb copy retains only in-frame clones and omits some. The sample lists fewer than 20,000 clones, over 75% occurring once. Material: peripheral blood mononuclear cells (PBMCs), obtained at baseline. The receptors here all came from a human donor with classical Hodgkin lymphoma. Both conserved end residues are part of each CDR3. Each record gives: clone size, V gene, J gene, D gene, CDR3 DNA, CDR3 protein. A D gene is named only where the DNA matches it firmly. Clone size appears in some rows only: once, few, many, or a class for an expanded clone.

NA	TRBV2	TRBJ1-6	NA	TGTGCCAGCAGTGGAGATTCACCCCTCCACTTT	CASSGDSPLHF
NA	TRBV2	TRBJ1-5	NA	TGTGCCAGCAGTGTTGGGGAATATAGCAATCAGCCCCAGCATTTT	CASSVGEYSNQPQHF
NA	TRBV5-1	TRBJ2-3	NA	TGCGCCAGCAGCCAATCGCAGCCTCTTGATACGCAGTATTTT	CASSQSQPLDTQYF
NA	TRBV7-9	TRBJ2-5	TRBD2	TGTGCCAGCAGCTTAGGCGGGGGGAGTTGGGAGACCCAGTACTTC	CASSLGGGSWETQYF
NA	TRBV5-4	TRBJ2-3	NA	TGTGCCAGCAGCTTGGGGGAACCCCCCTTAGATACGCAGTATTTT	CASSLGEPPLDTQYF
NA	TRBV7-8	TRBJ2-1	NA	TGTGCCAGCAGAGAAAGGGGTCGTAGCTCCTACAATGAGCAGTTCTTC	CASRERGRSSYNEQFF
NA	TRBV21-1	TRBJ2-2	NA	TGTGCCAACCCAAGGTGGTACACCGGGGAGCTGTTTTTT	CANPRWYTGELFF
NA	TRBV21-1	TRBJ2-2	NA	TGTGCCAGCAGCAAACGAGACTTAGCGGGGGAGCTGTTTTTT	CASSKRDLAGELFF
NA	TRBV27	TRBJ2-7	NA	TGTGCCAGCAGTTGGGGATCCTCCTACGAGCAGTACTTC	CASSWGSSYEQYF
NA	TRBV5-1	TRBJ2-7	TRBD2	TGCGCCAGCAGCACAGGACTAGGCGCCTACGAGCAGTACTTC	CASSTGLGAYEQYF
NA	TRBV19	TRBJ2-1	NA	TGTGCCAGTAGTATAGGTAGAGGCTTAATCTCCTACAATGAGCAGTTCTTC	CASSIGRGLISYNEQFF
NA	TRBV5-4	TRBJ1-1	NA	TGTGCCAGCAGCGGGGACACGGTTTATGAAGCTTTCTTT	CASSGDTVYEAFF
NA	TRBV6-6	TRBJ2-7	NA	TGTGCCAGCAGTTACTCCTCGTACTACGAGCAGTACTTC	CASSYSSYYEQYF
NA	TRBV7-9	TRBJ1-2	TRBD1	TGTGCCAGCAGCATGGGACAGGTCCTTGGCTACACCTTC	CASSMGQVLGYTF
NA	TRBV5-4	TRBJ1-2	NA	TGTGCCAGCAGCTTGCGCCTCAACTATGGCTACACCTTC	CASSLRLNYGYTF
NA	TRBV9	TRBJ1-2	NA	TGTGCCAGCAGCGTAGGTCCCGGGAGCTATGGCTACACCTTC	CASSVGPGSYGYTF
few	TRBV9	TRBJ2-5	NA	TGTGCCAGCAGCGAGGGACACCCGGGGACCCAGTACTTC	CASSEGHPGTQYF
NA	TRBV11-2	TRBJ2-5	NA	TGTGCCAGCAGCTTAGGGGTAAAAGAGACCCAGTACTTC	CASSLGVKETQYF
NA	TRBV30	TRBJ2-7	TRBD2	TGTGCCTGGAGAGTGGGGACGGGGGGACGGGACGAGCAGTACTTC	CAWRVGTGGRDEQYF
NA	TRBV6-6	TRBJ2-5	NA	TGTGCCAGCAAGGAACAGGCTCAAGAGACCCAGTACTTC	CASKEQAQETQYF
NA	TRBV5-8	TRBJ1-2	NA	TGTGCCAGCAGCTTAGCAGAAGCAGGCTATGGCTACACCTTC	CASSLAEAGYGYTF
NA	TRBV7-9	TRBJ2-1	TRBD2	TGTGCCAGCAGCACGACTAGCGGGAATGTAAATGAGCAGTTCTTC	CASSTTSGNVNEQFF
NA	TRBV27	TRBJ1-2	NA	TGTGCCAGCAGTCAAACAGGTTATAGAGGCTACACCTTC	CASSQTGYRGYTF
NA	TRBV6-4	TRBJ2-3	NA	TGTGCCAGCAGTGACTCTTTAGCCACAGATACGCAGTATTTT	CASSDSLATDTQYF
NA	TRBV19	TRBJ2-2	TRBD1	TGTGCCAGTAGTGTGGACAGGGCCGGGGAGCTGTTTTTT	CASSVDRAGELFF
NA	TRBV19	TRBJ2-1	NA	TGTGCCAGTAGTCGCACTTACGGGAGCTCGCCTCGACTCGGACGGAACAATGAGCAGTTCTTC	CASSRTYGSSPRLGRNNEQFF
NA	TRBV5-5	TRBJ2-3	TRBD2	TGTGCCAGCAGCGGAGGACTAGCGGGAGTAAAAGATACGCAGTATTTT	CASSGGLAGVKDTQYF
NA	TRBV6-5	TRBJ1-1	TRBD1	TGTGCCAGCAGTTGGGGGGACAGACGATGGGACACTGAAGCTTTCTTT	CASSWGDRRWDTEAFF
NA	TRBV2	TRBJ1-6	NA	TGTGCCAGCAGGTTCGAGGGGGACTATAATTCACCCCTCCACTTT	CASRFEGDYNSPLHF
NA	TRBV10-3	TRBJ2-2	NA	TGTGCCATCAGACTGAACACCGGGGAGCTGTTTTTT	CAIRLNTGELFF
NA	TRBV30	TRBJ1-2	TRBD1	TGTGCCTGGAAGACAGGGAGCGCCTACACCTTC	CAWKTGSAYTF
NA	TRBV7-8	TRBJ2-2	TRBD1	TGTGCCAGCAGCTTAGCCCCTAGGACAGGGCACACCGGGGAGCTGTTTTTT	CASSLAPRTGHTGELFF
NA	TRBV9	TRBJ2-7	NA	TGTGCCAGCAGCGTAGGGACAGCCACCTACGAGCAGTACTTC	CASSVGTATYEQYF
NA	TRBV28	TRBJ2-7	TRBD2	TGTGCCAGCAGCCCGAGTTTTGCGGGAGGGCCTTTCGAGCAGTACTTC	CASSPSFAGGPFEQYF
once	TRBV5-1	TRBJ2-2	NA	TGCGCCAGCAAATGGGATACCGGGGAGCTGTTTTTT	CASKWDTGELFF
medium-sized	TRBV10-1	TRBJ2-1	TRBD2	TGCGCCAGCAGTGAATTCGGACTAGCGGGGACCTTGGGTAATGAGCAGTTCTTC	CASSEFGLAGTLGNEQFF
many	TRBV29-1	TRBJ2-1	NA	TGCAGCGTTGTTCAATCGGGGAACAATGAGCAGTTCTTC	CSVVQSGNNEQFF
NA	TRBV6-1	TRBJ1-3	NA	TGTGCCAGCAGTGAAGGGACCCCTTGGACCATATATTTT	CASSEGTPWTIYF
NA	TRBV7-9	TRBJ1-2	TRBD1	TGTGCCAGCAGCCCAGGACAGGGTTCTAACTATGGCTACACCTTC	CASSPGQGSNYGYTF
NA	TRBV6-1	TRBJ1-3	NA	TGTGCCAGCAGTGAAGACAGGGTGGCTGGAAACACCATATATTTT	CASSEDRVAGNTIYF
medium-sized	TRBV2	TRBJ2-2	NA	TGTGCCAGCTCAGTATGGGGGGGGCCCACCGGGGAGCTGTTTTTT	CASSVWGGPTGELFF
NA	TRBV5-1	TRBJ1-4	NA	TGCGCCAGCAGCTTCGGAGCAGGGGATGAAAAACTGTTTTTT	CASSFGAGDEKLFF
NA	TRBV19	TRBJ2-7	TRBD1	TGTGCCAGTAGTATACGGGACAGGGGGCGCGAATCCTACGAGCAGTACTTC	CASSIRDRGRESYEQYF
NA	TRBV6-1	TRBJ1-2	NA	TGTGCCAGCAGTGAAACCTGGACAGCCTCCTATGGCTACACCTTC	CASSETWTASYGYTF
NA	TRBV6-1	TRBJ1-1	NA	TGTGCCATAACGGACGGGAACACTGAAGCTTTCTTT	CAITDGNTEAFF
NA	TRBV6-5	TRBJ2-7	TRBD1	TGTGCCAGCAGTTACCGGGAAGCAGGGGGCAGCGAGCAGTACTTC	CASSYREAGGSEQYF
NA	TRBV6-5	TRBJ1-1	NA	TGTGCCAGCAGTTACTCGCTTCCGGGGACTGAAGCTTTCTTT	CASSYSLPGTEAFF
NA	TRBV14	TRBJ2-1	NA	TGTGCCAGCAGCCCCTTCTTAGGAGACAATGAGCAGTTCTTC	CASSPFLGDNEQFF
NA	TRBV6-7	TRBJ1-5	NA	TGTGCCAGCAGTTACCGCCACCTCCCGACAGTGTTTTATAGCAATCAGCCCCAGCATTTT	CASSYRHLPTVFYSNQPQHF
NA	TRBV25-1	TRBJ1-4	NA	TGTGCCAGCAGTGACCCGATCGCGGAAAAACTGTTTTTT	CASSDPIAEKLFF
few	TRBV5-8	TRBJ1-2	TRBD1	TGTGCCAGCAGCTCCGGACAGGGGGTCTATGGCTACACCTTC	CASSSGQGVYGYTF
NA	TRBV7-9	TRBJ2-5	TRBD1	TGTGCCAGCAGCACACAGGGGCGCGCAGAGACCCAGTACTTC	CASSTQGRAETQYF
NA	TRBV27	TRBJ1-1	NA	TGTGCCAGCAGTTTGGCCGGGAACACTGAAGCTTTCTTT	CASSLAGNTEAFF
NA	TRBV5-4	TRBJ2-3	TRBD2	TGTGCCAGCAGCCCACCGGGACTAGCGGGGGCGGGCACAGATACGCAGTATTTT	CASSPPGLAGAGTDTQYF
once	TRBV28	TRBJ2-1	NA	TGTGCCAGCAGCCTGACTAGTCTGGTATACAATGAGCAGTTCTTC	CASSLTSLVYNEQFF
medium-sized	TRBV6-1	TRBJ1-2	NA	TGTGCCAGCAGTGAAATAACAGGGACTAACTATGGCTACACCTTC	CASSEITGTNYGYTF
NA	TRBV30	TRBJ2-5	NA	TGTGCCTGGAACAGAGGTGGGGTTCAAGAGACCCAGTACTTC	CAWNRGGVQETQYF
once	TRBV19	TRBJ1-4	NA	TGTGCCAGTAGCCCAATTCACAACGCGGGGAATGAAAAACTGTTTTTT	CASSPIHNAGNEKLFF
NA	TRBV4-1	TRBJ1-3	TRBD1	TGCGCCAGCAGCTACACAGGGGTTGGAAACACCATATATTTT	CASSYTGVGNTIYF
NA	TRBV5-1	TRBJ2-7	NA	TGCGCCAGCAGCCTTGGACCGGGAGCCTACGAGCAGTACTTC	CASSLGPGAYEQYF